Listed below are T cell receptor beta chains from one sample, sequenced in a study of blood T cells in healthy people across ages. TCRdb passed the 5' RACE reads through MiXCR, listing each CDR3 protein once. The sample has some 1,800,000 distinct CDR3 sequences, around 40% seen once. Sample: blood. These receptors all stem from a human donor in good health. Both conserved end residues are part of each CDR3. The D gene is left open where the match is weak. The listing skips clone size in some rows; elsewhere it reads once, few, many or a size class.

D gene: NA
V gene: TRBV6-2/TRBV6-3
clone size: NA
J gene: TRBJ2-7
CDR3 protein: CASSRGFGRDRASYEQYF
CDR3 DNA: TGTGCCAGCAGTCGGGGATTCGGGCGGGACCGAGCCTCCTACGAGCAGTACTTC

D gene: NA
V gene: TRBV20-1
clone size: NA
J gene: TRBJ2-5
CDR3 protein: CSAKLKAGETQYF
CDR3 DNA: TGCAGTGCTAAACTGAAGGCTGGGGAGACCCAGTACTTC

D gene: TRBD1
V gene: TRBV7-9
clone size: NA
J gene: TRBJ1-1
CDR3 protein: CASAYTGEVLNTEAFF
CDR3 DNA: TGTGCCAGCGCCTATACAGGGGAAGTATTGAACACTGAAGCTTTCTTT

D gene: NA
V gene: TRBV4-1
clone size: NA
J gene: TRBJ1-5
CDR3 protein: CASSPIQYNSNQPQHF
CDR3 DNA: TGCGCCAGCAGCCCAATACAGTACAATAGCAATCAGCCCCAGCATTTT

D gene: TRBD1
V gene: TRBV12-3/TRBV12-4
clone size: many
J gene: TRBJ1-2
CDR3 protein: CASSRQGVNYGYTF
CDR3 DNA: TGTGCCAGCAGTCGACAGGGGGTGAACTATGGCTACACCTTC

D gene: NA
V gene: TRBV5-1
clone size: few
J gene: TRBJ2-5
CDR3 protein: CASSLAGGSGVQETQYF
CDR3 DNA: TGCGCCAGCAGCTTGGCAGGAGGGTCAGGGGTACAAGAGACCCAGTACTTC

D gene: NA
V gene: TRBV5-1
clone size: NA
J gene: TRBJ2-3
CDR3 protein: CASSQGDREDTQYF
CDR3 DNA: TGCGCCAGCAGCCAAGGGGACCGGGAAGATACGCAGTATTTT

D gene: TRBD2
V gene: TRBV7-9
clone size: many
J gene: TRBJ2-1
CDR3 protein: CASSLPPRLAGRLNEQFF
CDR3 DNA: TGTGCCAGCAGCTTACCCCCTCGACTAGCGGGGAGGTTAAATGAGCAGTTCTTC

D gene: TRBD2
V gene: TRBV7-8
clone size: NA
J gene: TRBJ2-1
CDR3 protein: CASSLPGTSGNEQFF
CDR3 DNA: TGTGCCAGCAGCTTACCCGGGACTAGCGGCAATGAGCAGTTCTTC

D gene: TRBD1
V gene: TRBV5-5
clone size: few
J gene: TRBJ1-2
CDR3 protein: CASSLLGQRKDYTF
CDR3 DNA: TGTGCCAGCAGCCTACTGGGACAGCGAAAGGACTACACCTTC

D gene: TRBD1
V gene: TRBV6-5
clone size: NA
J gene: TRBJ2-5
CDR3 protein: CASSSWDSNKETQYF
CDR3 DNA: TGTGCCAGCAGTTCATGGGACAGTAACAAAGAGACCCAGTACTTC

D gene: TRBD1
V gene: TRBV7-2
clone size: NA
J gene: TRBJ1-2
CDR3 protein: CASSLDRGSPYGYTF
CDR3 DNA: TGTGCCAGCAGCTTGGACAGGGGCAGTCCCTATGGCTACACCTTC

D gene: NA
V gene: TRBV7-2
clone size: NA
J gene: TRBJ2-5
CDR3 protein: CASSVTGREETQYF
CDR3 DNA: TGTGCCAGCAGCGTAACAGGGCGGGAGGAGACCCAGTACTTC

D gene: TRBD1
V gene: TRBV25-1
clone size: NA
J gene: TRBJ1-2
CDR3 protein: CASSAPGGGYGYTF
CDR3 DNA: TGTGCCAGCAGTGCCCCAGGGGGTGGCTATGGCTACACCTTC

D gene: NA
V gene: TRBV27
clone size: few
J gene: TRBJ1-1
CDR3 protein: CASSVLPNKQAANTEAFF
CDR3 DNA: TGTGCCAGCAGTGTTCTGCCCAACAAGCAGGCCGCGAACACTGAAGCTTTCTTT

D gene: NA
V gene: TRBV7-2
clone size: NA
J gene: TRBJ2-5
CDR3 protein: CARSLEQQLGTQYF
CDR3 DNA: TGTGCCCGCAGCTTAGAACAGCAGCTGGGGACCCAGTACTTC

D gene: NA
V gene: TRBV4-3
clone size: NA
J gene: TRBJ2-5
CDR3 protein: CASSKDTQETQYF
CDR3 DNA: TGCGCCAGCAGCAAAGACACGCAAGAGACCCAGTACTTC

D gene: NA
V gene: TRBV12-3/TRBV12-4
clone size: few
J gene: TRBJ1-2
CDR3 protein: CASTLSTPRYGYTF
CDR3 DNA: TGTGCCAGCACCCTGTCCACACCGCGCTATGGCTACACCTTC

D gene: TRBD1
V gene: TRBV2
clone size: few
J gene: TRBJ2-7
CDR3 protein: CALLREGQGEHEQYF
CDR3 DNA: TGTGCCCTGCTCAGGGAGGGACAGGGGGAACACGAGCAGTACTTC

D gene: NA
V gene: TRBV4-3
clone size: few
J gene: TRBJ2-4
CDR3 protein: CASSQDPGIPGGNIQYF
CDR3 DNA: TGCGCCAGCAGCCAAGATCCAGGAATTCCTGGGGGCAACATTCAGTACTTC

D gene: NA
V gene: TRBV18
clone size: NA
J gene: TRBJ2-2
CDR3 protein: CASSPPEGRTGELFF
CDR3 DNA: TGTGCCAGCTCACCACCGGAGGGAAGGACCGGGGAGCTGTTTTTT

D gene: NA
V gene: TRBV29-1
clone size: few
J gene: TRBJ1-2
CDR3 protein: CSVDQTDPAGYTF
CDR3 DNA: TGCAGCGTTGATCAGACCGACCCTGCTGGCTACACCTTC

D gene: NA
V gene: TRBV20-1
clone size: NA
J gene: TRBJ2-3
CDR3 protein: CSARRLAASTDTQYF
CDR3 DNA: TGCAGTGCTAGACGGTTAGCGGCCAGCACAGATACGCAGTATTTT

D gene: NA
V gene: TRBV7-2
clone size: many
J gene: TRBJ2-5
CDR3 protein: CASSPQGTQYF
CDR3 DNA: TGTGCCAGCAGCCCTCAGGGGACCCAGTACTTC

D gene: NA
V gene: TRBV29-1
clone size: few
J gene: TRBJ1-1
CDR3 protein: CSVAVVGEAFF
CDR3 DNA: TGCAGCGTTGCTGTCGTCGGTGAAGCTTTCTTT

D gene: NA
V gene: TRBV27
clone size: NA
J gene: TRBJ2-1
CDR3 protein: CASSSSAPYNEQFF
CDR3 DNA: TGTGCCAGCAGTTCGAGCGCCCCCTACAATGAGCAGTTCTTC

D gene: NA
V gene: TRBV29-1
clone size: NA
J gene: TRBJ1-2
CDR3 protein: CSVRASRYDTF
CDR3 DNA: TGCAGCGTTCGGGCGTCCCGGTACGACACCTTC

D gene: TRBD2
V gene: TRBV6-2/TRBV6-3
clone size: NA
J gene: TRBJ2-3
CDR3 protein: CASGRLAGTDTQYF
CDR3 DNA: TGTGCCAGCGGTCGACTAGCGGGCACAGATACGCAGTATTTT

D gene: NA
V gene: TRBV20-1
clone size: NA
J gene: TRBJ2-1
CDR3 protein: CSARGALGAVNEQFF
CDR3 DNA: TGCAGTGCTAGAGGCGCTTTGGGGGCGGTGAATGAGCAGTTCTTC

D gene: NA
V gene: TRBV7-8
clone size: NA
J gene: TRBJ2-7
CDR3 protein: CASRLQPGGPYEQYF
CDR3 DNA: TGTGCCAGCAGGTTACAGCCCGGCGGGCCCTACGAGCAGTACTTC

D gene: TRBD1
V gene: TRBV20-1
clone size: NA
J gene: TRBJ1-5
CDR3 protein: CSASGTGTQPQHF
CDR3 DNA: TGCAGTGCTAGTGGGACAGGGACGCAGCCCCAGCATTTT

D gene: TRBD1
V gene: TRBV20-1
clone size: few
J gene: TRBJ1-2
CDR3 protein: CSATNPDRVNFYGYTF
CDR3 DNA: TGCAGTGCTACAAATCCAGACAGGGTCAATTTCTATGGCTACACCTTC

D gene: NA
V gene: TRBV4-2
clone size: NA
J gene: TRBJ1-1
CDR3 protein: CASSQDQPGLTEAFF
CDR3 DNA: TGTGCCAGCAGCCAAGATCAGCCAGGGTTGACTGAAGCTTTCTTT

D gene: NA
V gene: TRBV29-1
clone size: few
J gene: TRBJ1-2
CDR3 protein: CSVEGKSGYTF
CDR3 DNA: TGCAGCGTTGAGGGCAAAAGCGGCTACACCTTC

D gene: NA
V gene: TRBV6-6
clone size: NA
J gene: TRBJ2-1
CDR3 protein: CATARPDYNEQFF
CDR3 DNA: TGTGCCACCGCCCGGCCGGACTACAATGAGCAGTTCTTC

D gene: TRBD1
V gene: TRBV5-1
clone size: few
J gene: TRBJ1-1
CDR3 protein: CASSLPDRGAEAFF
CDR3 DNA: TGCGCCAGCAGCTTACCGGACAGGGGCGCTGAAGCTTTCTTT

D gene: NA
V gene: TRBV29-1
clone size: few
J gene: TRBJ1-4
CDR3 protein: CSARGRYNEKLFF
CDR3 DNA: TGCAGCGCGCGGGGGCGCTATAATGAAAAACTGTTTTTT

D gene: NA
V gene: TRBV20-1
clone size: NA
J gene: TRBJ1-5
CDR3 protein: CSALLGGPNQPQHF
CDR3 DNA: TGCAGTGCTTTGCTCGGGGGGCCTAATCAGCCCCAGCATTTT

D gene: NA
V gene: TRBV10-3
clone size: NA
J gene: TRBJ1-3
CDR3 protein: CAIRQGLGNTIYF
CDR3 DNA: TGTGCCATCAGACAGGGACTTGGAAACACCATATATTTT

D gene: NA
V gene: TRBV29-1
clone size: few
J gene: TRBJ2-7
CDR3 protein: CSVAGLGDEQYF
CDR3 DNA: TGCAGCGTGGCCGGATTGGGCGATGAGCAGTACTTC

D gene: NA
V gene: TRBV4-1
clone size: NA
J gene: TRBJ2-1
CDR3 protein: CASSHTDEQFF
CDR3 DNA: TGCGCCAGCAGCCATACGGATGAGCAGTTCTTC

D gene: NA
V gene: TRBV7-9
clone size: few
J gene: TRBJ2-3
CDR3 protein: CASSPSGFAQYF
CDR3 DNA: TGTGCCAGCAGCCCTTCTGGGTTTGCGCAGTATTTT

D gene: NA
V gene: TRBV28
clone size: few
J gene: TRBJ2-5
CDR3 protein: CASSLFRRTQYF
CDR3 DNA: TGTGCCAGCAGTTTATTTCGTCGGACCCAGTACTTC

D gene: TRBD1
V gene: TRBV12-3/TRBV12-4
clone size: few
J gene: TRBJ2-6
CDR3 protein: CASSLSAGTEATSGANVLTF
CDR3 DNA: TGTGCCAGCAGTTTATCCGCCGGGACAGAGGCTACTTCTGGGGCCAACGTCCTGACTTTC

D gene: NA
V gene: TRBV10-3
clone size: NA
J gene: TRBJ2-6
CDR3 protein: CAIGSSSSGANVLTF
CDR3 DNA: TGTGCCATCGGGTCTTCGAGCTCTGGGGCCAACGTCCTGACTTTC

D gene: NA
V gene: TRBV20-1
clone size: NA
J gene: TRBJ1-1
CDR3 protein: CSVSGEGRGNTEAFF
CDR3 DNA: TGCAGTGTCTCAGGGGAGGGTCGTGGGAACACTGAAGCTTTCTTT

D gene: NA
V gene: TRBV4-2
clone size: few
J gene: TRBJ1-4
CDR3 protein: CASSQDNRKSEKLFF
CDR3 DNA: TGTGCCAGCAGCCAAGATAACAGGAAATCTGAAAAACTGTTTTTT

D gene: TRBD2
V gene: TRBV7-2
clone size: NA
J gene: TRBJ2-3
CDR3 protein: CASSSLLTSGGVGDTQYF
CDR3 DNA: TGTGCCAGCAGCTCGCTCCTGACTAGCGGGGGGGTCGGGGATACGCAGTATTTT

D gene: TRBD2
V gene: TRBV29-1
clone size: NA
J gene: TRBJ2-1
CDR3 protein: CSGIAGSSLYNEQFF
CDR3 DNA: TGCAGCGGTATAGCGGGGAGCAGCCTCTACAATGAGCAGTTCTTC

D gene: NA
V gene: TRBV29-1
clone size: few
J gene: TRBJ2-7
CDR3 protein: CSVVRGTVDEQYF
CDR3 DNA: TGCAGCGTGGTAAGGGGGACGGTTGACGAGCAGTACTTC